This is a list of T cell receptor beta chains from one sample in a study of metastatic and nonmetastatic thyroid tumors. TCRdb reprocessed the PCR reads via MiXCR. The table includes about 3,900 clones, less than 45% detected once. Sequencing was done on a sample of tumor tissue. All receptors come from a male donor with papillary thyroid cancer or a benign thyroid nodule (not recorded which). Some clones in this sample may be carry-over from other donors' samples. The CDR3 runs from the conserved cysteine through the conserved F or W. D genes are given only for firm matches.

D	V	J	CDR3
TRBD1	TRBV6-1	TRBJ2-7	CASSVDRGFSYEQYF
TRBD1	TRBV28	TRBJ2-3	CASKVSTGLGSDTQYF
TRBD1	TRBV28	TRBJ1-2	CASIPGDRDNYGYTF
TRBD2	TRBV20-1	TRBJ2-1	CSASSPSGEYNEQFF
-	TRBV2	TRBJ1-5	CASRKNQESNQPQHF
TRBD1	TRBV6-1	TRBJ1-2	CASSSGTGLNYGYTF
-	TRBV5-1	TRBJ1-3	CASKQVYVADTIYF
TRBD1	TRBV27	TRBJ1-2	CASSLSLGQGGFYGYTF
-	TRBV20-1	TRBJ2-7	CSATARNYYEQYF
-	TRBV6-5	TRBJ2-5	CASSYSNAQGGETQYF
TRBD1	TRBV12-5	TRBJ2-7	CASGRGTGGSYEQYF
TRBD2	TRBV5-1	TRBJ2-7	CASSLLPTSGRRYEQYF
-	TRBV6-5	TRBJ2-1	CASSYSGSDEQFF
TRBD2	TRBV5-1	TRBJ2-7	CASSWGSPSGSSEQYF
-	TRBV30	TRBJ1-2	CAWSTTVGGYTF
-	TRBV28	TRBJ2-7	CATQTPAVSEQYF
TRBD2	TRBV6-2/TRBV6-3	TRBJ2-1	CASSYSTSGMNEQFF
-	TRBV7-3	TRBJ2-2	CASSLAGTGELFF
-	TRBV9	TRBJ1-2	CASSSKGGYTF
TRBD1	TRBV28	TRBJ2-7	CASSSLAPTGTGGNEQYF
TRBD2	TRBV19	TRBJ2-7	CASSIAAGAYEQYF
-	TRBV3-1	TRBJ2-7	CASSLWTVSYEQYF
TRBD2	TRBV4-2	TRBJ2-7	CASSQELAGGPYEQYF
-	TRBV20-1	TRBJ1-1	CSVSEAFF
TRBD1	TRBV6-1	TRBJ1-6	CASSRTDRAPLHF
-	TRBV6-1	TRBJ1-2	CASSDYHYGYTF
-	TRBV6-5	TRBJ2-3	CASSYSGVAADTQYF
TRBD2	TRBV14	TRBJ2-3	CASSRFISGRDTDTQYF
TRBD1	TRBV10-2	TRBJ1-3	CASTPGQGNTIYF
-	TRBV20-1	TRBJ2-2	CSASRGGELFF
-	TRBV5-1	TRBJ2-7	CASREGPDHEQYF
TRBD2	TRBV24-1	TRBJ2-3	CATSETSDTDTQYF
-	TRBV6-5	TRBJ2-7	CASSWAVTYEQYF
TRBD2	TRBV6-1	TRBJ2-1	CATSTGLPDHEQFF
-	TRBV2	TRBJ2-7	CASSVLGDGEQYF
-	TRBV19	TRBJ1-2	CASSGPSGAGGYTF
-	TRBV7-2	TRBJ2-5	CASSLSETQYF
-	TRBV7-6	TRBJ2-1	CASSLVWEASYNEQFF
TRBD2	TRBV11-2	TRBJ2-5	CASSPGLAGGAETQYF
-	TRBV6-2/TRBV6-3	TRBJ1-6	CASSYVQATTSSYNSPLHF
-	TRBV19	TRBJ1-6	CASASNSPLHF
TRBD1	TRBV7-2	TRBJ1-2	CASRHRDRGLWGYTF
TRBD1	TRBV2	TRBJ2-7	CASSRDRLYEQYF
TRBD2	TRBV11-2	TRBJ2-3	CASSSWTSGDTDTQYF
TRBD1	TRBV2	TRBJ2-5	CASTITPGQGTQETQYF
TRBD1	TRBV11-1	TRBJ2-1	CASRDRVRGIWNEQFF
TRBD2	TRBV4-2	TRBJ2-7	CASSHLTSGSYEQYF
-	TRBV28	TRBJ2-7	CASGTGTPRPEQYF
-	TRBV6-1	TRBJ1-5	CASLEGFQPQHF
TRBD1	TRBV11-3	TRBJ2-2	CASSSGQGAGELFF
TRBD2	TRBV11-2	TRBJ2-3	CASSLWTSGGLDTQYF
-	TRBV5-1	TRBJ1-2	CASSPQISYGYTF
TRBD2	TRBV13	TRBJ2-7	CASSSLAGGPSEQYF